These 32 T cell receptor beta chains came from one sample sequenced in a study of response to subunit inactivated influenza vaccine. MiXCR was run by TCRdb on the RT-PCR reads, yielding one entry per CDR3 protein. The table includes around 750,000 distinct CDR3 sequences, about 20% detected once. The sequences come from PBMCs from blood, collected more than 4 days after vaccination. The receptors were sampled from a man aged 50-59 years who received an inactivated influenza vaccine.

The chain is built from TRBV11-2 and TRBJ2-5, with D unresolved. Trimming pared 2 bases from V and 5 bases from J, leaving 18 bases between. Per germline, CDR1 SGHAT and CDR2 FQNNGV. The CDR3 sequence is 16 residues long. CDR3 nucleotide sequence: TGTGCCAGCAGCTTAAAAATCAATAGTGGCGCCGAGACCCAGTACTTC. Its translation: CASSLKINSGAETQYF.

The chain combines TRBV7-8 with TRBJ1-2; D not certain. The CDR3 is made up of 14 amino acids. The germline V gene encodes CDR1 SGHVS and CDR2 FQNEAQ. The V gene lost 5 bases and the J gene lost 8 bases, with 18 bases spanning the gap. The CDR3: CASSNRAKKRGYTF. Written as DNA, the CDR3 is TGTGCCAGCAGCAACCGGGCCAAAAAGCGAGGCTACACCTTC.

This clonotype appeared many times. The CDR3 here is CASSYLAGDSYEQYF. DNA of the CDR3: TGCGCCAGCAGTTACCTAGCGGGAGATTCCTACGAGCAGTACTTC. V is TRBV5-1 and J is TRBJ2-7; 10 positions agree with TRBD2. Trimming at V came to 5 bases and at J to 1 base, leaving 6 bases not matched to a gene. This CDR3 contains 15 residues. Germline lookup yields CDR1 SGHRS and CDR2 YFSETQ.

This chain links TRBV27 with TRBJ2-7; 10 bases align to TRBD1. CDR3 length: 15 residues. J was trimmed by 2 bases and V by 3 bases; bases with no gene match: 4. CDR1 is MNHEY, CDR2 SMNVEV, per germline (reference sequence). CDR3 DNA: TGTGCCAGCAGTTTTATAGGGACAGGGGCCTACGAGCAGTACTTC. Its translation: CASSFIGTGAYEQYF.

The table lists this clonotype with a few counts. The rearrangement uses TRBV7-9 and TRBJ2-1; 9 bases line up with TRBD2. Trimming took 1 base from V and 12 from J; bases not matched to a gene: 16. The V gene's germline CDR1 is SEHNR and CDR2 FQNEAQ (reference sequence). This CDR3 is built from 17 residues. CDR3: CASSLDGGGAFVIVQFF. As DNA, the CDR3 is TGTGCCAGCAGCTTAGATGGCGGGGGGGCGTTCGTAATTGTGCAGTTCTTC.

This rearrangement joins TRBV5-1 to TRBJ2-1, with a possible D match to TRBD2 (5 bases). The CDR3 consists of 15 residues. Deletions cut 1 base from V and 8 bases from J, with 16 bases between. CDR1 and CDR2 (germline): SGHRS, YFSETQ. The DNA for the CDR3 is TGCGCCAGCAGCTTGCTTCAAATCGTGGAGGATGAGCAGTTCTTC. Its protein product is CASSLLQIVEDEQFF.

This clonotype has only a few counts. The chain uses TRBV12-3 or TRBV12-4 and TRBJ1-1; no firm D call. Between the trimmed V and J ends, which lost 1 base and 1 base, there was a span of 10 bases. The CDR3 loop spans 15 amino acids. The CDR3 here is CASSLEVLRNTEAFF. The CDR3 DNA sequence: TGTGCCAGCAGTTTAGAAGTTCTGAGGAACACTGAAGCTTTCTTT.

V gene TRBV20-1 combines with J gene TRBJ2-1; 13 nucleotides align to TRBD2. CDR1 and CDR2 from the germline V gene are DFQATT and SNEGSKA (reference sequence). V was pared by 0 bases and J by 5 bases, with 7 bases of the junction left unmatched. The CDR3 runs 17 residues. CDR3 sequence (DNA): TGCAGTGCTAGAGAGGGGACTAGCGGGATACGGGACAATGAGCAGTTCTTC. It codes for CSAREGTSGIRDNEQFF.

The rearrangement joins TRBV12-3 or TRBV12-4 to TRBJ2-7, with 9 nucleotides matching TRBD2. This CDR3 has 15 residues. The J segment lost 2 bases and the V segment lost 6 bases, leaving 8 bases of the junction unmatched. The CDR3 here is CASSRSSGGAYEQYF. CDR3 sequence (DNA): TGTGCCAGCAGCAGGAGTAGCGGGGGAGCCTACGAGCAGTACTTC.

This clonotype occurred a few times. This rearrangement joins TRBV28 to TRBJ2-1; D may match TRBD1 or TRBD2 (5 bases each). Germline assignment: CDR1 MDHEN and CDR2 SYDVKM. The ends were cut back, 5 bases at V and 4 bases at J, with 9 bases in the middle. The CDR3 has 13 amino acids. The CDR3 nucleotides are TGTGCCAGCAGTGCAGGGAGATACAATGAGCAGTTCTTC. This sequence encodes CASSAGRYNEQFF.

The V and J genes are TRBV5-1 and TRBJ2-1; 9 bases match TRBD1. This CDR3 region has 17 residues. V lost 0 bases and J lost 7; bases outside the gene matches: 11. Germline assignment: CDR1 SGHRS and CDR2 YFSETQ. The CDR3 reads CASSLGPGQGPKNEQFF. In DNA form, the CDR3 reads TGCGCCAGCAGCTTGGGACCGGGACAGGGACCAAAGAATGAGCAGTTCTTC.

This clonotype was picked up many times. The chain carries TRBV6-5 and TRBJ2-3; 13 bases match TRBD2. Germline V gene sequence: CDR1 MNHEY, CDR2 SVGAGI. The CDR3 is 16 amino acids. V gave up 5 bases and J gave up 1 base; unmatched junction bases: 3. CDR3 DNA: TGTGCCAGCAGTCCTGGACTAGCGGGGGGCACAGATACGCAGTATTTT. Protein: CASSPGLAGGTDTQYF.

This clonotype appeared a few times. The rearrangement uses TRBV12-3 or TRBV12-4 and TRBJ1-4; no definite D call. This CDR3 has 15 residues. The germline V and J ends were trimmed by 1 base and 8 bases, with 14 bases remaining between them. The CDR3 DNA is TGTGCCAGCAGTTTAGACACAGCCTTGGTGGAAAAACTGTTTTTT. It encodes CASSLDTALVEKLFF.

This chain links TRBV6-1 with TRBJ2-5; 9 positions agree with TRBD2. CDR1 is MNHNS and CDR2 is SASEGT in the germline V gene. The J segment lost 0 bases and the V segment lost 7 bases, leaving 3 bases of the junction unmatched. The CDR3 extends over 14 amino acids. CDR3 amino acids: CASKTSGHQETQYF. The DNA of the CDR3 is TGTGCCAGCAAGACTAGCGGCCACCAAGAGACCCAGTACTTC.

The J gene is TRBJ1-1, the V gene TRBV7-2; possibly TRBD1 for D (6 bases). This CDR3 is 15 amino acids long. The V and J ends lost 1 base and 1 base respectively, with 10 bases between them. Per the germline V gene, CDR1 is SGHTA and CDR2 is FQGNSA. CDR3 in amino acids: CASSLERGANTEAFF. CDR3 DNA: TGTGCCAGCAGCTTAGAGCGGGGGGCGAACACTGAAGCTTTCTTT. Variable domain in full (rest from reference TRBV7-2 and TRBJ1-1): GAGVSQSPSNKVTEKGKDVELRCDPISGHTALYWYRQSLGQGLEFLIYFQGNSAPDKSGLPSDRFSAERTGGSVSTLTIQRTQQEDSAVYLCASSLERGANTEAFFGQGTRLTVV.

The chain is built from TRBV16 and TRBJ1-6; D is uncertain. Germline V lookup: CDR1 KGHSY, CDR2 FQNENV. The CDR3 has 13 residues. V lost 1 base to trimming and J lost 10 bases, with 8 bases between them. The CDR3 bases are TGTGCCAGCAGCCAATTTCCAGGATCACCCCTCCACTTT. Encoded protein: CASSQFPGSPLHF.

The chain recombines TRBV6-2 or TRBV6-3 with TRBJ1-6; D is possibly TRBD1 (6 bases). Germline CDR1 is MNHEY and CDR2 is SVGEGT. Between the trimmed V and J ends, which lost 5 bases and 8 bases, there was a span of 16 bases. The CDR3 runs to 15 residues. CDR3 coding DNA: TGTGCCAGCAGTCGCCCGGGACATTTAGATTCACCCCTCCACTTT. Encoded protein: CASSRPGHLDSPLHF.

V is TRBV5-1 and J is TRBJ1-2; a possible D gene is TRBD1 (5 bases). The CDR3 spans 14 residues. The ends were cut back, 4 bases at V and 2 bases at J, with 12 bases in the middle. CDR1 is SGHRS and CDR2 is YFSETQ in the germline V gene. The CDR3 sequence is CASSRDYENYGYTF. Here the CDR3 DNA reads TGCGCCAGCAGCCGGGACTACGAAAACTATGGCTACACCTTC.

The V and J genes are TRBV6-1 and TRBJ2-3, with D uncertain. V lost 1 base and J 3 bases, leaving 11 bases between the germline ends. There are 15 residues in the CDR3. Germline values: CDR1 MNHNS, CDR2 SASEGT. The CDR3 DNA sequence: TGTGCCAGCAGTGAAGTGGTAGGTGTAACAGATACGCAGTATTTT. This gives the protein CASSEVVGVTDTQYF.

This chain connects TRBV25-1 to TRBJ2-1; D perhaps matches TRBD1 (5 bases). Trimming took 4 bases from V and 9 from J, leaving 16 bases between them. The CDR3 spans 14 residues. From germline, CDR1 is MGHDK and CDR2 SYGVNS. The CDR3 here is CASSARGVGAEQFF. The CDR3, as DNA: TGTGCCAGCAGTGCAAGGGGTGTTGGGGCTGAGCAGTTCTTC.

A few counts support this clonotype. The gene calls are TRBV7-9 and TRBJ2-1, with 7 positions matching TRBD1. The CDR3 contains 16 residues. Trimming at V came to 5 bases and at J to 0 bases, leaving 7 bases not matched to a gene. Germline CDR1 SEHNR, CDR2 FQNEAQ (reference sequence). The CDR3 DNA reads as TGTGCCAGCAGCCCTCAGACAGGGAGCTCCTACAATGAGCAGTTCTTC. It specifies CASSPQTGSSYNEQFF.

This clonotype was picked up many times. The chain is built from TRBV12-3 or TRBV12-4 and TRBJ2-1; D remains ambiguous. The CDR3 extends over 15 amino acids. Trimming shortened V by 5 bases and J by 0 bases, and 11 bases separated the two germline ends. Here the CDR3 DNA reads TGTGCCAGCAGTCTGACTCTTTACTCCTACAATGAGCAGTTCTTC. Translation gives CASSLTLYSYNEQFF.

This chain uses TRBV4-2 with TRBJ2-7; tentative D call: TRBD1 (6 bases). With 0 bases removed from V and 3 bases from J, the gap between germline ends came to 18 bases. CDR3 length: 17 amino acids. Per the germline V gene, CDR1 is LGHNA and CDR2 is YNFKEQ. CDR3 residues: CASSQDSLGHLDYEQYF. CDR3 in DNA: TGTGCCAGCAGCCAAGACTCATTGGGACACCTTGACTACGAGCAGTACTTC.

CDR3 loop: CASSVQGLAGGSEQFF. In DNA form, the CDR3 reads TGTGCCAGCAGTGTCCAGGGACTAGCGGGGGGCAGTGAGCAGTTCTTC. V gene TRBV2 combines with J gene TRBJ2-1; 15 nucleotides match TRBD2. V shed 4 bases and J 9 bases; nucleotides not matched to a gene: 7. Germline V gene lookup returns CDR1 SNHLY and CDR2 FYNNEI. This CDR3 has 16 amino acids. Supplemented by reference TRBV2 and TRBJ2-1, the full variable domain reads EPEVTQTPSHQVTQMGQEVILRCVPISNHLYFYWYRQILGQKVEFLVSFYNNEISEKSEIFDDQFSVERPDGSNFTLKIRSTKLEDSAMYFCASSVQGLAGGSEQFFGPGTRLTVL.

This clonotype was counted between two and nine times. The germline gene is not matched at one end of the junction; a read error may be the cause. DNA for the CDR3: TGTGCCACCAGCAATCGGCGGGGTCCCGGGGAGCTGTTTTTT. It specifies CATSNRRGPGELFF. This rearrangement joins TRBV7-2 to TRBJ2-2; D is possibly TRBD2 (6 bases). The CDR3 sequence is 14 residues long. The germline gives CDR1 SGHTA, CDR2 FQGNSA.

The V and J genes are TRBV20-1 and TRBJ1-2; 10 bases match TRBD1. There are 12 residues in the CDR3. Trimming at V came to 6 bases and at J to 7 bases, leaving 5 bases not matched to a gene. Germline V gene lookup returns CDR1 DFQATT and CDR2 SNEGSKA (reference sequence). CDR3 nucleotide sequence: TGCAGTGCCCCTGGACAGGGGGGTGGCTACACCTTC. It yields the protein CSAPGQGGGYTF.

This clonotype was recorded a few times. The chain has TRBV19 and TRBJ2-5; D might be TRBD2 (6 bases). The CDR3 has 14 residues. V was pared by 8 bases and J by 1 base, with 14 bases between. Germline V gives CDR1 LNHDA, CDR2 SQIVND (reference sequence). CDR3 nucleotides: TGTGCCAGTCGGAATGGGGGGATCCAAGAGACCCAGTACTTC. This gives the protein CASRNGGIQETQYF.

V and J are TRBV10-2 and TRBJ2-5, with 13 bases that match TRBD2. Germline V CDR1 and CDR2: WSHSY, SAAADI. With V trimmed by 6 bases and J by 5 bases, 3 bases remained unmatched. CDR3 length: 14 residues. The CDR3 spells CASRRTSGSETQYF. CDR3 in DNA: TGCGCCAGCAGGAGGACTAGCGGGAGTGAGACCCAGTACTTC.

This clonotype has more than one count but fewer than ten. This sequence joins TRBV2 and TRBJ2-3; a weak D match, TRBD2 (5 bases). Trimming stripped 3 bases from V and 3 bases from J, with 13 bases between. This CDR3 spans 15 amino acids. Germline CDR1 is SNHLY and CDR2 is FYNNEI. This chain's CDR3 is CASSDRRLSTDTQYF. The CDR3 DNA sequence: TGTGCCAGCAGTGATCGGAGGTTGAGTACAGATACGCAGTATTTT.

The chain couples TRBV28 to TRBJ2-5; the match to TRBD2 covers 10 bases. The CDR3 is 17 amino acids. The trim removed 4 bases at V and 2 bases at J, leaving 10 bases unmatched. Germline-derived CDR1 and CDR2 are MDHEN and SYDVKM. For the CDR3, the DNA is TGTGCCAGCAGTTCATTCCTAGCGGGAGTTGCTCAAGAGACCCAGTACTTC. Protein sequence: CASSSFLAGVAQETQYF.

This clonotype was observed a few times. J is TRBJ1-1 and V is TRBV15; D is undetermined. This CDR3 is 16 amino acids long. The V gene's germline CDR1 is LNHNV and CDR2 YYDKDF (reference sequence). Deletions cut 1 base from V and 1 base from J, with 13 bases between. As DNA, the CDR3 is TGTGCCACCAGCAGAGGCTTGCTTGGAACGAACACTGAAGCTTTCTTT. Its translation: CATSRGLLGTNTEAFF.

This clonotype showed up just a few times. The chain has TRBV24-1 and TRBJ2-1, with TRBD1 matching 7 bases. The CDR3 has 14 residues. Looked up from germline, CDR1 is KGHDR and CDR2 is SFDVKD. V lost 5 bases and J lost 5; bases outside the gene matches: 5. CDR3: CATSGGTDNNEQFF. The CDR3 DNA follows: TGTGCCACCAGTGGAGGGACAGATAACAATGAGCAGTTCTTC.